This TCR beta chain stems from a study of blood T cell repertoires in COVID-19. As for the study in general: There were acute and convalescent COVID-19 samples, and they came from the United States, Italy and Spain. Sources were T cells, B-cell-depleted T cells, or PBMCs; the material itself was cDNA or gDNA.

The CDR3 extends over 13 amino acids. V was cut by 3 bases and J by 1 base, with 7 bases left in between. Germline V gene sequence: CDR1 MDHEN, CDR2 SYDVKM. Source study methods: Cell counts per sample came from amplifying reference gene primers. Only in-frame clones appear in the TCRdb table, and some are missing; sequencing was by immunoSEQ multiplex PCR. That table supplies the V and J calls and clone size; D and trimming were determined from the DNA. The sample lists 240,000 or so clones; roughly 82% were seen once. Sample: peripheral blood. This rearrangement joins TRBV28 to TRBJ2-7; D gene unclear. This clonotype was obtained from a man aged 80 or over with acute or convalescent COVID-19. CDR3 sequence (DNA): TGTGCCAGCAGTTTCCTACAGTCCTACGAGCAGTACTTC. Its translation is CASSFLQSYEQYF.